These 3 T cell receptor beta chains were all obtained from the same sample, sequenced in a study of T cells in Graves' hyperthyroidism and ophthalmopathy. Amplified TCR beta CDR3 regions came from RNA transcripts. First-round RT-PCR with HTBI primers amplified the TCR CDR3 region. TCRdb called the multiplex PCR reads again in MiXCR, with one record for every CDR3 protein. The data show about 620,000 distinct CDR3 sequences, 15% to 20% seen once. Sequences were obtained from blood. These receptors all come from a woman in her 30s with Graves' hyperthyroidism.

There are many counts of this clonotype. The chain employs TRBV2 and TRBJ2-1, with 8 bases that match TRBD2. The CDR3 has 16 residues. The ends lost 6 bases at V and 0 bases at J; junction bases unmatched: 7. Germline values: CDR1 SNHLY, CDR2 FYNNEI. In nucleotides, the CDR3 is TGTGCCAGCAGACTACTAGCGGCAAGCTCCTACAATGAGCAGTTCTTC. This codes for CASRLLAASSYNEQFF.

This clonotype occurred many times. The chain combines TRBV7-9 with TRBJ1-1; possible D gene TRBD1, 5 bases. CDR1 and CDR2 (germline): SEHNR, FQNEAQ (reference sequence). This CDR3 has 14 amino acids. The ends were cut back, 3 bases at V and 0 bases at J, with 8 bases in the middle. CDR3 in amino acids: CASSFGHVNTEAFF. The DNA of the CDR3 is TGTGCCAGCAGCTTTGGACACGTGAACACTGAAGCTTTCTTT.

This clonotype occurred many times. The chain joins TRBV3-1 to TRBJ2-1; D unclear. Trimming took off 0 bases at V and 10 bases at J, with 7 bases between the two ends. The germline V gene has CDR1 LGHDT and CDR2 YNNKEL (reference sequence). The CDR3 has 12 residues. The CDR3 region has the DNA TGTGCCAGCAGCCAAGATTTCTCCGAGCAGTTCTTC. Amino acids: CASSQDFSEQFF.